This TCR beta chain was identified in a study of neoadjuvant nivolumab and ipilimumab in lung cancer. The study, taken as a whole, reports: Resected-tumor TCR richness correlated positively with pretherapy blood richness. TCR sequencing covered a small number of samples.

V gave up 3 bases and J gave up 7 bases, with 6 bases separating them. Germline CDR1 reads SGHDN; CDR2 reads FVKESK. There are 11 residues in the CDR3. In this sample, this clone is medium-sized. The antigen is undetermined. Clones were sequenced by immunoSEQ multiplex PCR, and TCRdb holds only the in-frame ones, with some missing. The table has tens of thousands of clones, approximately 80% seen once. This TCR derives from an adult with non-small cell lung cancer. The J gene is TRBJ1-2, the V gene TRBV14; no reliable D call. The material sequenced was peripheral blood, taken before neoadjuvant nivolumab, alone or with ipilimumab. Here the CDR3 reads CASSQGFGYTF. DNA for the CDR3: TGTGCCAGCAGCCAGGGGTTTGGCTACACCTTC.